This TCR beta chain was identified in a study of siplizumab effects on memory and regulatory T cells (dated by TCRdb to the late 2010s). With regard to the full study: The study looked at the effect of siplizumab, an anti-CD2 antibody, on alloreactive T-cell subsets in allogeneic mixed lymphocyte reactions made from human PBMCs. Here is what the overall study found, with its caveats: In reactions with siplizumab, an average of about 69% of mappable alloreactive CD4+ clones were Treg-derived, compared with 25% to 30% in control reactions. Because sequences at frequencies below about 10^-5 were poorly captured, only a minor fraction of alloreactive clones could be mapped back to unstimulated subsets. A naive or memory phenotype could not be assigned to roughly 75-96% of proliferating CD4+ or CD8+ clones. Compared with memory T cells, unstimulated naive T cells appeared more diverse, and naive cells seemed to make a substantial contribution to the alloresponse. The cumulative frequency of alloreactive sequences traceable to unstimulated CD4+ memory T cells was significantly reduced by siplizumab. No functional confirmation was obtained for the suppressive function of proliferating Tregs from siplizumab cultures.

The cysteine opens and the phenylalanine closes a CDR3 of 14 amino acids. The DNA shown is the 42-base CDR3, in frame from base 1. The junction carries 20 bases between V and J, which are trimmed by 8 bases and 7 bases respectively. The germline V gene specifies MNHEY as CDR1 and SVGAGI as CDR2. Sorted unstimulated T cells and proliferating T cells recovered from mixed lymphocyte reactions underwent TCRbeta CDR3 sequencing. Fresh whole blood from ten HLA-typed healthy donors was used as the source from which PBMCs were isolated. To map where alloreactive clones came from, unstimulated CD4+ regulatory T cells were FACS-sorted. Of note for this clone: What this receptor recognizes is not known. Nothing much larger sits one base from this clone, and base qualities are not available.

Receptor libraries were prepared by the immunoSEQ multiplex PCR assay. The deep sequencing platform assayed about 91,000 TCR templates per sample. Genomic DNA extracted from sorted T cells was used for TCRbeta CDR3 sequencing. In the paper's pipeline: The R programming language was used for the clonal analysis of the TCRbeta CDR3 data. Alloreactive CD4+ and CD8+ clones were defined by comparing unstimulated samples with post-reaction CFSE-low samples. Regulatory or non-regulatory origin of alloreactive CD4+ clones was assigned by matching sequences to the sorted unstimulated Treg and non-Treg repertoires. TCRdb took this table from immuneACCESS and kept in-frame rearrangements with V and J called. Such tables lack part of the clones; where checked against another copy, unresolved V genes explain under half of the gap, and the rest is unexplained. V, J and clone size were drawn from that table, and D and trimming were deduced from the DNA. For this sample there are roughly 120,000 clones; about 90% appear just once. The ten biggest clones cover more than 0.65% of the sample.

The chain couples TRBV6-5 to TRBJ1-2; 5 matching bases give a weak D call of TRBD1. The sample taken for sequencing was Tregs sorted from blood. The TCR was taken from a human donor in good health. At the DNA level, the sequence is TGTGCCAGCGGTTGGGCCAGGGTCCGCTCTGGCTACACCTTC. Its protein reads: CASGWARVRSGYTF.